The sequence of this TCR beta chain was determined in a study of CXCR3-negative and CXCR3-positive naive CD8 T cells. Study findings and constraints: CXCR3-positive naive cells had more hydrophobic TRB CDR3s than CXCR3-negative naive cells. Memory CD8+ cells had much lower diversity, and both naive subsets had comparably high diversity. The study found that naive CXCR3-negative and CXCR3-positive cells shared TRBV-TRBJ usage, while memory cells differed.

Of note for this clonotype: What it binds is unknown.

The CDR3 covers 13 residues. Germline V gives CDR1 SQVTM, CDR2 ANQGSEA. The method, 5' RACE with UMI labels, was used to prepare the TRB cDNA libraries. One entry per CDR3 protein, without DNA, is what TCRdb gives after re-calling the 5' RACE reads. This table holds some 140,000 distinct CDR3 sequences. Approximately 300,000 cells per CD8+ T cell subset were flow-sorted in triplicate. The receptor's source is a human donor in good health. Some clones in this sample may be carry-over from other donors' samples. The sequenced sample was naive CXCR3+ CD8+ T cells from blood. Subset specified: CD45RO-CCR7+CD27+CD95- naive CD8+ T cells expressing CXCR3 (TNR3+). The rearrangement uses TRBV29-1 and TRBJ2-7; the TCRdb D gene call, TRBD1, has no DNA to confirm it. The chain's CDR3 is CSVEPLLSDEQYF.